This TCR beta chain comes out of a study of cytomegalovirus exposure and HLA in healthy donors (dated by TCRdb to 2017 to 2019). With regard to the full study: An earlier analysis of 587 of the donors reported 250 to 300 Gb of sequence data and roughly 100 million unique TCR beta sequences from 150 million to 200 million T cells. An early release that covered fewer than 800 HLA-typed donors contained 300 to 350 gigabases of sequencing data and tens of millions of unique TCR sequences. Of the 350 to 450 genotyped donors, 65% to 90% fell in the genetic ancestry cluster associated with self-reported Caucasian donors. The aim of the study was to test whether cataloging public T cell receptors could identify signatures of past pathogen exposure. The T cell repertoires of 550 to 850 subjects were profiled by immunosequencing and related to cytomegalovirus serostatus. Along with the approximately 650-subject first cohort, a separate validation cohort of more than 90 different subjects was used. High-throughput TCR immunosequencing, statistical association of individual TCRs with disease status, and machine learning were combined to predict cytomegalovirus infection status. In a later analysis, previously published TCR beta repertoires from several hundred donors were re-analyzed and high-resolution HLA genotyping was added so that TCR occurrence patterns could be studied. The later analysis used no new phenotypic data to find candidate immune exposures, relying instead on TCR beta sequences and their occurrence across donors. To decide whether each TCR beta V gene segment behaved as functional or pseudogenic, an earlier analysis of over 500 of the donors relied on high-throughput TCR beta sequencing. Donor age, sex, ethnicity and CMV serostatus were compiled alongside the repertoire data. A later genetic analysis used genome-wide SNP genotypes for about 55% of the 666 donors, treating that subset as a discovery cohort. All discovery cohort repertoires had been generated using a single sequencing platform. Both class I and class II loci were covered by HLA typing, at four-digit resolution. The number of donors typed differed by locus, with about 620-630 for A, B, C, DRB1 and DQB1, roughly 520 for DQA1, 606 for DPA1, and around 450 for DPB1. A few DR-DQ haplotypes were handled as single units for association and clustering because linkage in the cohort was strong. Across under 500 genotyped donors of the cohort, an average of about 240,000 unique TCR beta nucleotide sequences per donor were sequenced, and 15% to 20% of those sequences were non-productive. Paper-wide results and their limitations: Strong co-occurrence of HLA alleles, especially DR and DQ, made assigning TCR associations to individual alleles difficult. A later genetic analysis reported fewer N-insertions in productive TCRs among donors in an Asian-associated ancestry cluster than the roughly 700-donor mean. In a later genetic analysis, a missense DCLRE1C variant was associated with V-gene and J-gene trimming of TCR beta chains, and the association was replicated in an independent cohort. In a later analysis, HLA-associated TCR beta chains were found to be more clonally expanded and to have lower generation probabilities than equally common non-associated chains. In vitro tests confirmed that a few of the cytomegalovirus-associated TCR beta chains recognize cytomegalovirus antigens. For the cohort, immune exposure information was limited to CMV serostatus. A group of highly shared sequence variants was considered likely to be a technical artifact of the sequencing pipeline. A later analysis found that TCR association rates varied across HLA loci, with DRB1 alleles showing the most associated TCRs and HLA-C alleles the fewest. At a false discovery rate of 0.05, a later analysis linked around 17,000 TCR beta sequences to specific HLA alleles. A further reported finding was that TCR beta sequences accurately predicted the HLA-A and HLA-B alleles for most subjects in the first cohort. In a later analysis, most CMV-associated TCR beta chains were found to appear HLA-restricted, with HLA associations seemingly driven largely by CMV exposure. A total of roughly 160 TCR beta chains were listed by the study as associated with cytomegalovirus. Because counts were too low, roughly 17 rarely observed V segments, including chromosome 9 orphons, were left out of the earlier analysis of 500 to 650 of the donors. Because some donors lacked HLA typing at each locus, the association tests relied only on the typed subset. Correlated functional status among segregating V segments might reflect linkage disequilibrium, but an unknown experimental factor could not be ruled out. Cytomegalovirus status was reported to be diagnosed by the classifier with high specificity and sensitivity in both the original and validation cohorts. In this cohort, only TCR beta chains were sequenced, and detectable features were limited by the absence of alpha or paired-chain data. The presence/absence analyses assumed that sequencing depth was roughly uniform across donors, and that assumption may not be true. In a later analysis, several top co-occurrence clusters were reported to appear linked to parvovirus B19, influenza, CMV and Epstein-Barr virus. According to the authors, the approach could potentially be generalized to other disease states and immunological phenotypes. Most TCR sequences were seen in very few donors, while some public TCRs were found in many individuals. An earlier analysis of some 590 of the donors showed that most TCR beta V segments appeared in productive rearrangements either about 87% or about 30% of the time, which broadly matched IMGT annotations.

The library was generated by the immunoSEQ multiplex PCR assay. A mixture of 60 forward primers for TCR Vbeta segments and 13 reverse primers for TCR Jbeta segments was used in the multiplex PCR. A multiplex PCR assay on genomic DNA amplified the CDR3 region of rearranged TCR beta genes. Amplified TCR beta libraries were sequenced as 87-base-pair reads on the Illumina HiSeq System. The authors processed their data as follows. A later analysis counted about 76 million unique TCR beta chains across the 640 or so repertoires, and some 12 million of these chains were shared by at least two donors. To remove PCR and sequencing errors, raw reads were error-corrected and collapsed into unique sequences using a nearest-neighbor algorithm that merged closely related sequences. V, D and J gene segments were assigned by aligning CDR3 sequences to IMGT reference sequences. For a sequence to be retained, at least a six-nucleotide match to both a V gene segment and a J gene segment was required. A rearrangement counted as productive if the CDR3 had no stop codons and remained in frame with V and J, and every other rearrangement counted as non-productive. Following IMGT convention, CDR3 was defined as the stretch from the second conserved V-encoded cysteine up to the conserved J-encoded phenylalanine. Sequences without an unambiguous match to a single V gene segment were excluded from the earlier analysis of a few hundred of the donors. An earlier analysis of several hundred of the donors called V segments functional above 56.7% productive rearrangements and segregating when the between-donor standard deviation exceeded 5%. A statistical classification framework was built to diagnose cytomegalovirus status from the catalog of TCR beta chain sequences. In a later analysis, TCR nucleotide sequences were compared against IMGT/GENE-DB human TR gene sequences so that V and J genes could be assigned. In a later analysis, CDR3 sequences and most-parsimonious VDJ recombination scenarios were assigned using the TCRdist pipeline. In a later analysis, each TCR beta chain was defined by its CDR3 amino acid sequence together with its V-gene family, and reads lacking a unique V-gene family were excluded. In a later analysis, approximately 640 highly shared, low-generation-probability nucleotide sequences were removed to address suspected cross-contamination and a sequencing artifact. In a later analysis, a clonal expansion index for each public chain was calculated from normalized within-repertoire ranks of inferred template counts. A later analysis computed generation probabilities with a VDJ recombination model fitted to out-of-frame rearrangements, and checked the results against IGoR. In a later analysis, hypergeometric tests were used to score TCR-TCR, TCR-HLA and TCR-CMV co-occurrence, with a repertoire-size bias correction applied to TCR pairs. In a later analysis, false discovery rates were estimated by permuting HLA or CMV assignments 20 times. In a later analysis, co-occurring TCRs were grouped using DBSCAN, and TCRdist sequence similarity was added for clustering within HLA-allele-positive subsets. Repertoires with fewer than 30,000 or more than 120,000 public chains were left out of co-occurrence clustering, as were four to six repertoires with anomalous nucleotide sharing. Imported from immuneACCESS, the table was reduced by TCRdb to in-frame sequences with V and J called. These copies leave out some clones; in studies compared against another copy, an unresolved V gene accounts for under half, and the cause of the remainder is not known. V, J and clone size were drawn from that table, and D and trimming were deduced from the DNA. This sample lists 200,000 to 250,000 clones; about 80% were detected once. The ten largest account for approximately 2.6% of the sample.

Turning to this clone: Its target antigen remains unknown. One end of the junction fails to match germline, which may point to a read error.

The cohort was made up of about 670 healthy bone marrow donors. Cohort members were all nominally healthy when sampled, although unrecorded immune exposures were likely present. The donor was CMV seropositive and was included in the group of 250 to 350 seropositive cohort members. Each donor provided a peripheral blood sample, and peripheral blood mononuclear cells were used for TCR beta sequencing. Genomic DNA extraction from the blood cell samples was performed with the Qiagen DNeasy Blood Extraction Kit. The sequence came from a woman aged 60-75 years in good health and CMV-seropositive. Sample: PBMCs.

CDR3 reads: CASSPYWGSGYF. The DNA sequence follows: TGTGCCAGCAGTCCCTATTGGGGTAGCGGATACTTC. The chain was built from TRBV6-1 and TRBJ1-2, with the D gene uncertain. The germline V gene gives CDR1 as MNHNS and CDR2 as SASEGT. Spanning cysteine to phenylalanine, the CDR3 consists of 12 amino acids. The only DNA kept is the CDR3, 36 bases in frame from the first base.